This paragraph covers one T cell receptor (beta chain) sequence. This sample was included in a study of shared clonotypes between healthy human individuals. Selected positively for CCR7 and CD45RO-negative, naive CD8 cells excluded terminally differentiated effector memory CD45RA+ cells. There are 14 residues in the CDR3. V lost 7 bases, J lost 1 base, and 12 bases lay in between. The germline V gene encodes CDR1 MDHEN and CDR2 SYDVKM. The repertoire was sequenced with immunoSEQ multiplex PCR; TCRdb's copy has only in-frame clones and lacks some. The sample records about 2.2 million clones, roughly 95% being singletons.

This clonotype originated in a man between 18 and 29 years old in good health. Some clones in this sample may be carry-over from other donors' samples. This sequence joins TRBV28 and TRBJ2-3; possibly TRBD2 for D (6 bases). Material for sequencing was naive CD8+ T cells from PBMCs. CDR3 in DNA: TGTGCCAGCACCTCGGGAGAGGGCACAGATACGCAGTATTTT. This codes for CASTSGEGTDTQYF. The variable domain in full, completed from reference TRBV28 and TRBJ2-3, reads DVKVTQSSRYLVKRTGEKVFLECVQDMDHENMFWYRQDPGLGLRLIYFSYDVKMKEKGDIPEGYSVSREKKERFSLILESASTNQTSMYLCASTSGEGTDTQYFGPGTRLTVL.